This TCR beta chain was captured by sequencing in a study of regulatory T cells in long-lasting Graves disease. V dropped 10 bases and J dropped 4; count of bases not matched to a gene: 7. CDR3 length equals 13 residues. The V gene's germline CDR1 is LGHDT and CDR2 YNNKEL (reference sequence). Indicated time point: newly diagnosed GD, antithyroid drugs for less than 3 months. PBMCs were the source of the RNA used for TCR sequencing. This clonotype occurred many times. The antigen remains unidentified. Relying on iRepertoire HTBI primers and Arm-PCR of CDR3 regions, the team built TCR beta libraries. MiXCR, run by TCRdb on the multiplex PCR reads, gives a single entry per CDR3 protein. The sample holds approximately 440,000 distinct CDR3 sequences, roughly 17% seen once. Broader study findings: The study examined only peripheral blood, not thyroid tissue.

These data also formed part of another study, on T cells in Graves' hyperthyroidism and ophthalmopathy.

The specimen comprised peripheral blood mononuclear cells (PBMCs), sampled at new diagnosis, from a patient treated with antithyroid drugs. The rearrangement uses TRBV3-1 and TRBJ2-5, with 9 bases that match TRBD2. The origin of this receptor is a man in his forties or fifties with Graves disease. CDR3 in DNA: TGTGCCACCTATAGCGGGAGAGCAGAGACCCAGTACTTC. This encodes CATYSGRAETQYF.